Here is one TCR beta chain with its context. TCRbeta library preparation incorporated unique molecular identifiers. Via MiXCR, TCRdb re-called the PCR reads, giving one row per CDR3 protein. The table shows 420,000 or so distinct CDR3 sequences, with approximately 10% occurring only once. The CDR3 totals 14 residues. V dropped 3 bases and J dropped 0 bases, with 10 bases sitting between them. Germline assignment: CDR1 SGHDT and CDR2 YYEEEE. This entry is derived from a study of T-cell reconstitution after alpha-beta-depleted transplantation in children. The receptor comes from a human donor who donated a stem cell graft to a child with acute myeloid leukemia. J is TRBJ2-7 and V is TRBV5-6; TRBD1 might be the D (6 bases). Sequenced material: PBMCs from the stem cell graft donor, taken from the stem cell graft. The CDR3 region is CASSWDKSSYEQYF. The CDR3 DNA sequence: TGTGCCAGCAGCTGGGACAAGAGCTCCTACGAGCAGTACTTC.